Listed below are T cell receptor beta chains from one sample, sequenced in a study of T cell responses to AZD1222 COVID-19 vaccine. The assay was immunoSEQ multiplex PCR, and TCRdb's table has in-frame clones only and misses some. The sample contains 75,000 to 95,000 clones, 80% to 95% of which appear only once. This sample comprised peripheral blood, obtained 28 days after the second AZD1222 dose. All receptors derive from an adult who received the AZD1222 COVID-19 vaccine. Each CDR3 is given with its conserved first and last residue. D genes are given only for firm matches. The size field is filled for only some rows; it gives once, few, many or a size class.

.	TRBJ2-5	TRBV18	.	TGTGCCAGCTCACGGGACCGAGAGACCCAGTACTTC	CASSRDRETQYF
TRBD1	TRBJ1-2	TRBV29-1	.	TGCAGCGTTCTGGGGACAGGGGGTAACTATGGCTACACCTTC	CSVLGTGGNYGYTF
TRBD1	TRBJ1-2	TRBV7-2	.	TGTGCCAGCAGTTCCCGGGACAGGGGTGGCTACACCTTC	CASSSRDRGGYTF
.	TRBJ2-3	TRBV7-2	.	TGTGCCAGCAGCTTAGCTATGAGGCCAGATACGCAGTATTTT	CASSLAMRPDTQYF
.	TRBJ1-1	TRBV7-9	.	TGTGCCAGCAGCCCCCGGGAGCGGGGGCGGACTGAAGCTTTCTTT	CASSPRERGRTEAFF
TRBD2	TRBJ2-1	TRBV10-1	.	TGCGCCAGCAGTGAGTCACTAGCGGCTAATGAGCAGTTCTTC	CASSESLAANEQFF
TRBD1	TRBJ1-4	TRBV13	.	TGTGCCAGCAGCTCCCCGGGACAGGGAAATGAAAAACTGTTTTTT	CASSSPGQGNEKLFF
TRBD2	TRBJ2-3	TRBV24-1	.	TGTGCCACCAGTGATCCGGGAGGGAGCACAGATACGCAGTATTTT	CATSDPGGSTDTQYF
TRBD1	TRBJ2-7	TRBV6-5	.	TGTGCCAGCAGGAGGGGACAGGGGGCCGACGAGCAGTACTTC	CASRRGQGADEQYF
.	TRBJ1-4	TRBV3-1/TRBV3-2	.	TGTGCCAGCAGCCCCTTTCTTGTCCCAACTAATGAAAAACTGTTTTTT	CASSPFLVPTNEKLFF
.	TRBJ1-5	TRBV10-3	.	TGTGCCATCAGTCTACAGGGCGATCAGCCCCAGCATTTT	CAISLQGDQPQHF
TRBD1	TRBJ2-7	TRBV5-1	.	TGCGCCAGCAGCTCACGGACAGGGGGGCACTACGAGCAGTACTTC	CASSSRTGGHYEQYF
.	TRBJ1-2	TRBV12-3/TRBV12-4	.	TGTGCCAGCAGCCGAGGGGTTGGCTACACCTTC	CASSRGVGYTF
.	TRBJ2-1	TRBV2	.	TGTGCCAGCAACAGGGCCTACGATGAGCAGTTCTTC	CASNRAYDEQFF
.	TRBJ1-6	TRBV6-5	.	TGTGCCAGCAGTTACGACAACGTCTCACCCCTCCACTTT	CASSYDNVSPLHF
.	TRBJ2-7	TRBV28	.	TGTGCCAGCAGTTCGACAGCTCCCTACGAGCAGTACTTC	CASSSTAPYEQYF
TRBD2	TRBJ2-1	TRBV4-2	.	TGTGCCAGCAGCCGAGAGGGTCTAGCGGGAGAAGAGCAGTTCTTC	CASSREGLAGEEQFF
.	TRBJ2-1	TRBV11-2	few	TGTGCCAGCAGCTTAAGGGGACTTACCTCCTACAATGAGCAGTTCTTC	CASSLRGLTSYNEQFF
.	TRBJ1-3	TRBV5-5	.	TGTGCCAGCAGCTTGGAGGGGCTGGGTGGAAACACCATATATTTT	CASSLEGLGGNTIYF
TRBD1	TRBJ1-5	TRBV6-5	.	TGTGCCAGCAGTTCGACAGGGGACGACAATCAGCCCCAGCATTTT	CASSSTGDDNQPQHF
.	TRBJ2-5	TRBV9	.	TGTGCCAGCAGCGTAGCTCTAAGGGACACCCAAGAGACCCAGTACTTC	CASSVALRDTQETQYF
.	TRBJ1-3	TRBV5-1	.	TGCGCCAGCAGCTTGATGCTGGAAGGGTCTGGAAACACCATATATTTT	CASSLMLEGSGNTIYF
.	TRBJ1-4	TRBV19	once	TGTGCCAGTAGTGCCGTCTATGGGTCAACTAATGAAAAACTGTTTTTT	CASSAVYGSTNEKLFF
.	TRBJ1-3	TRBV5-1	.	TGCGCCAGCAGCCCCCAGTGGGGCTCTGGAAACACCATATATTTT	CASSPQWGSGNTIYF
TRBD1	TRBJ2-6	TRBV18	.	TGTGCCAGCTCACCAGTGACAGGGGGTGAAGGCTCTGGGGCCAACGTCCTGACTTTC	CASSPVTGGEGSGANVLTF
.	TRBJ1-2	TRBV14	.	TGTGCCAGCAGCCAAACGGTAGCAGTATGGAGTAACTATGGCTACACCTTC	CASSQTVAVWSNYGYTF
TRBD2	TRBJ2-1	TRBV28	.	TGTGCCAGCAGAGAGACTAGCGGTTCCTACAATGAGCAGTTCTTC	CASRETSGSYNEQFF
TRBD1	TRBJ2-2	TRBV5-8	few	TGTGCCAGCAGGTCTGACAGGGGACTTCAAGGCGGGGAGCTGTTTTTT	CASRSDRGLQGGELFF
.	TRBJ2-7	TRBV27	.	TGTGCCACCCGTGATCCGGGAAACTACGAGCAGTACTTC	CATRDPGNYEQYF
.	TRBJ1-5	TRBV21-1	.	TGTGCCAGCAGCAAACAGTTAGGCCAGCCCCAGCATTTT	CASSKQLGQPQHF
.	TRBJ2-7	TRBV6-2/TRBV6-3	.	TGTGCCAGCAGTCTCACCAGGGTCGGCGAGCAGTACTTC	CASSLTRVGEQYF
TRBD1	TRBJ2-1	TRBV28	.	TGTGCCAGCAGTCTACCGGGACAGGGGACCAATGAGCAGTTCTTC	CASSLPGQGTNEQFF
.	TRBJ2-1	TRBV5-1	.	TGCGCCAGCAGCTTGTATTCGTTAAGAGCGGCGATCTCCTACAATGAGCAGTTCTTC	CASSLYSLRAAISYNEQFF
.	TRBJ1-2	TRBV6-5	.	TGTGCCAGCAGTTCCCGGGACGGTGATCACACCTTC	CASSSRDGDHTF
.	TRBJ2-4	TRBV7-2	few	TGTGCCAGCAGCGCGGACGGGGCCAAAAACATTCAGTACTTC	CASSADGAKNIQYF
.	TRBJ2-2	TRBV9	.	TGTGCCAGCAGCGTAGTAGGGGGACCCGGGGAGCTGTTTTTT	CASSVVGGPGELFF
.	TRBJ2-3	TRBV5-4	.	TGTGCCAGCAGCTTAGGACGCCCGAGCACAGATACGCAGTATTTT	CASSLGRPSTDTQYF
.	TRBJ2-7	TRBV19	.	TGTGCCAGTAGGCGACAGGACTCCTACGAGCAGTACTTC	CASRRQDSYEQYF
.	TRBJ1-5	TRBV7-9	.	TGTGCCAGCAGCCCTGGAAATAGCAATCAGCCCCAGCATTTT	CASSPGNSNQPQHF
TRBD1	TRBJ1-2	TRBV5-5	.	TGTGCCAGCAGCCTGGCGGGGGGACAGGGGAACTATGGCTACACCTTC	CASSLAGGQGNYGYTF
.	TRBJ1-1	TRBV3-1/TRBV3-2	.	TGTGCCAGCAGCCAAGTCCGCACTGAAGCTTTCTTT	CASSQVRTEAFF
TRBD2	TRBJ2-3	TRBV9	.	TGTGCCAGCAGCGTAGGCACTAGCGGGAGCCGCACAGATACGCAGTATTTT	CASSVGTSGSRTDTQYF
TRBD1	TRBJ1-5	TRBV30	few	TGTGCCTGGAAAAGACAGGGGGGCCGGACCCAGCATTTT	CAWKRQGGRTQHF
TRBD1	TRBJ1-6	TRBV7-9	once	TGTGCCAGCAGCTTAGAGGGGGACAGGGTACATTCACCCCTCCACTTT	CASSLEGDRVHSPLHF
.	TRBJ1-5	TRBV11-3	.	TGTGCCACCGGGACTTTGGGGCCCAATCAGCCCCAGCATTTT	CATGTLGPNQPQHF
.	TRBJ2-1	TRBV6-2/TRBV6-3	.	TGTGCCAGCAGTCCCTCGGCGGGCTCCTACAATGAGCAGTTCTTC	CASSPSAGSYNEQFF
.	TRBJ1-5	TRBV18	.	TGTGCCAGCTCACCAGTCAGGGGCGGGCATCAGCCCCAGCATTTT	CASSPVRGGHQPQHF
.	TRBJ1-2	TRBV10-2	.	TGCGCCAGCAGTCAACAGGGCCCCTTCTATGGCTACACCTTC	CASSQQGPFYGYTF
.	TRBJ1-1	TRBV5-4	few	TGTGCCAGCAGGACGGGGGGCTTGGGCACTGAAGCTTTCTTT	CASRTGGLGTEAFF
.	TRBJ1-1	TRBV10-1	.	TGCGCCAGCAGTGGACAGACGAACACTGAAGCTTTCTTT	CASSGQTNTEAFF
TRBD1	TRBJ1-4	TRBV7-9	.	TGTGCCAGCAGCGCACGCACCACAGGGGTTGGAAAACTGTTTTTT	CASSARTTGVGKLFF
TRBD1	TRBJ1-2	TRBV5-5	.	TGTGCCAGCAGCTCCGCCGACAGGGAATATGGCTACACCTTC	CASSSADREYGYTF
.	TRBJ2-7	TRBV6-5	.	TGTGCCAGCAGTTACTCGACGGCCCGAAACTCCTACGAGCAGTACTTC	CASSYSTARNSYEQYF
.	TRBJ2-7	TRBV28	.	TGTGCCAGCAGACGAACCGGGCCCTACGAGCAGTACTTC	CASRRTGPYEQYF
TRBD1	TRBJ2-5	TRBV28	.	TGTGCCAGCACAATTGGGACAGGGCCCCAGTACTTC	CASTIGTGPQYF
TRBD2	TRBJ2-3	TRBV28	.	TGTGCCAGCAGTTGGACTAGCGGGATGGGCACAGATACGCAGTATTTT	CASSWTSGMGTDTQYF
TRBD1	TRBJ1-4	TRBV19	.	TGTGCCAGTAGTCGGGGGGACAGGGATAATGAAAAACTGTTTTTT	CASSRGDRDNEKLFF
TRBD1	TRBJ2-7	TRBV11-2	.	TGTGCCAGCAGCTTCGGGACAGGCGGAATCTACGAGCAGTACTTC	CASSFGTGGIYEQYF